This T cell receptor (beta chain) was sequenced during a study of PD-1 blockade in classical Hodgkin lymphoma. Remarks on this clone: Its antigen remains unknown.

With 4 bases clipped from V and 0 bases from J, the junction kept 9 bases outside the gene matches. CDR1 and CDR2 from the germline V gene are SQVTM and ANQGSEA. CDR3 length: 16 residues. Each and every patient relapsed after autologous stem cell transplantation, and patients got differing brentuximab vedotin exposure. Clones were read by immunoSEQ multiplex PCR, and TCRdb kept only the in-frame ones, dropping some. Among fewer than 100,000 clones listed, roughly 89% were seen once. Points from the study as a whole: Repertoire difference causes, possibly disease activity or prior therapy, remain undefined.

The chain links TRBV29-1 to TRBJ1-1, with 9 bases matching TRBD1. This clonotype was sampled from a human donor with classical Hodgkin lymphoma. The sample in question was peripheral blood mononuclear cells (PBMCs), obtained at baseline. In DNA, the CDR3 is TGCAGCGTTGGGGGCGTTGGGACAGGGCTGAACACTGAAGCTTTCTTT. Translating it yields CSVGGVGTGLNTEAFF. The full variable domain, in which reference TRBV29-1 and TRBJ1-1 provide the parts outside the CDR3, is SAVISQKPSRDICQRGTSLTIQCQVDSQVTMMFWYRQQPGQSLTLIATANQGSEATYESGFVIDKFPISRPNLTFSTLTVSNMSPEDSSIYLCSVGGVGTGLNTEAFFGQGTRLTVV.